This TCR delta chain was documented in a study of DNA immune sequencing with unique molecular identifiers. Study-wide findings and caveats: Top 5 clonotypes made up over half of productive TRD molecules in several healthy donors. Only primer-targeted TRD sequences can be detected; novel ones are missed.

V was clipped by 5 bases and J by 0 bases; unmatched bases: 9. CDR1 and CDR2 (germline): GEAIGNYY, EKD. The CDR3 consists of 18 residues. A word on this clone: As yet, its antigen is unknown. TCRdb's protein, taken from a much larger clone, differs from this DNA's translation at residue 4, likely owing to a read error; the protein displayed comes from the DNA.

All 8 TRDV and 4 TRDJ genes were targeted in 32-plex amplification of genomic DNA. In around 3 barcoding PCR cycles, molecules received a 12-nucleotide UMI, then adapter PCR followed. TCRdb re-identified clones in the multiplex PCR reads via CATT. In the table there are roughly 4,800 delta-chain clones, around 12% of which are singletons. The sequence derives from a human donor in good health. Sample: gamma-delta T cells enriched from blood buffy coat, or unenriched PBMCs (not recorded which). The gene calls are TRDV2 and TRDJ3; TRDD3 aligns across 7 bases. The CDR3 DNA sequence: TGTGCCTGTGTCACTCTACTGGGGAGCTCCTGGGACACCCGACAGATGTTTTTC. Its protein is CACVTLLGSSWDTRQMFF.